Detailed here is one T cell receptor beta chain. The data belong to a study of patients and donors after allogeneic stem cell transplantation. TCRdb reprocessed the RT-PCR reads via MiXCR and lists one record per CDR3 protein. The sample lists about a million distinct CDR3 sequences, roughly 18% occurring once. Germline V gene sequence: CDR1 LGHNA, CDR2 YNFKEQ. V was clipped by 1 base and J by 7 bases, with 17 bases between them. The CDR3 covers 17 residues. Sequencing used blood, either unsorted or a sorted T cell fraction (not recorded which). This clonotype was sampled from a human donor who was either an allogeneic HSCT recipient or a stem cell or donor lymphocyte infusion donor (not recorded which). It is not recorded whose cells these are; they may come from a transplant donor. J is TRBJ1-6 and V is TRBV4-2; D perhaps matches TRBD1 (5 bases). The CDR3 DNA follows: TGTGCCAGCAGCCAAGGCCTTTTTGTGACAGCGAATTCACCCCTCCACTTT. Protein: CASSQGLFVTANSPLHF.